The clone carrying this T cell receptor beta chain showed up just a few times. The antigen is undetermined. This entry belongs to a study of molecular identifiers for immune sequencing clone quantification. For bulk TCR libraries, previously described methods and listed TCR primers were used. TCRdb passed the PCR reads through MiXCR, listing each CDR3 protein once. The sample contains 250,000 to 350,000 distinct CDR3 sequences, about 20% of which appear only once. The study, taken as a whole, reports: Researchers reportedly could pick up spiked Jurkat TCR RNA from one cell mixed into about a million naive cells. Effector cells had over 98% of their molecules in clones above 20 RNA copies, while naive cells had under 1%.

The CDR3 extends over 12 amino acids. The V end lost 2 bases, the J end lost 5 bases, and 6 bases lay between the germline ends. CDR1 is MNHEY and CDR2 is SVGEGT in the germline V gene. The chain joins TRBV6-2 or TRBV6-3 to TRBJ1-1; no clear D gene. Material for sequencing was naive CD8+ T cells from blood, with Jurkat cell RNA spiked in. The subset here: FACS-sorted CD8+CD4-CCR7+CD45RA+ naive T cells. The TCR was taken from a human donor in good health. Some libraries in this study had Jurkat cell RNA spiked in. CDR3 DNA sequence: TGTGCCAGCAGTTACAAAGTGACTGAAGCTTTCTTT. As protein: CASSYKVTEAFF.